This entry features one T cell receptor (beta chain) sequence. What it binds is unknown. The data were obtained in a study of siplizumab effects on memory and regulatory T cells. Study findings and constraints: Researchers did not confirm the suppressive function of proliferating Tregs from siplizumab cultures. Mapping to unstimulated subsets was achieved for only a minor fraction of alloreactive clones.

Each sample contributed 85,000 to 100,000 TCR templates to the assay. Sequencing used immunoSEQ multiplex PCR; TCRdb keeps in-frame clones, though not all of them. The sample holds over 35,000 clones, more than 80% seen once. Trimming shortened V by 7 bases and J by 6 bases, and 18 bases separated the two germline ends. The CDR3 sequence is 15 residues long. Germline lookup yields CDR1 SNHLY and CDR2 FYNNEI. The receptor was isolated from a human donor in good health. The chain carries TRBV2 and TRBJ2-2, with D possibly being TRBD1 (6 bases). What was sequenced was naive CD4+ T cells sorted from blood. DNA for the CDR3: TGTGCCAGCAACCTAGTATCAGGGGTGCCCGGGGAGCTGTTTTTT. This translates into CASNLVSGVPGELFF.